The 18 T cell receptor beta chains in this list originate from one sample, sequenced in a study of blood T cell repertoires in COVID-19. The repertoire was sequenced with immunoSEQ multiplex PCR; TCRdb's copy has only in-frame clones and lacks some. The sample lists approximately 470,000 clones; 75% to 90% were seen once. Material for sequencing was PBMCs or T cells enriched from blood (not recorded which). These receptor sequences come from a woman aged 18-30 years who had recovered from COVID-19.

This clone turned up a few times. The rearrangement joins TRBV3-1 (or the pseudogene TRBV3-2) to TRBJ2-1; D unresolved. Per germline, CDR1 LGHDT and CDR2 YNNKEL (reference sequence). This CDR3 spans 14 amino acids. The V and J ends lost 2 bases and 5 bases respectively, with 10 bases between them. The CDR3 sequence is CASSQTTFDNEQFF. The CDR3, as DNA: TGTGCCAGCAGCCAAACGACTTTTGACAATGAGCAGTTCTTC.

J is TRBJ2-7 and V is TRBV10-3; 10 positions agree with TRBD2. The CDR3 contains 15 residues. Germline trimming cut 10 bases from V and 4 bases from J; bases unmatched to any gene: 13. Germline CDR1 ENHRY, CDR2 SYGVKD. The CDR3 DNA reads TGTGCCACCCGGCTAGCGGGGGCAACGATTTACGAGCAGTACTTC. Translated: CATRLAGATIYEQYF.

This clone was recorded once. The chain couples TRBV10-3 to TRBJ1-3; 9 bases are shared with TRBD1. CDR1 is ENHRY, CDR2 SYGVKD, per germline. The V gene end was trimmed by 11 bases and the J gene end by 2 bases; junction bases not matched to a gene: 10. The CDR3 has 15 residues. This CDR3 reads CAVRPQGAPGNTIYF. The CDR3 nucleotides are TGTGCCGTCCGACCACAGGGGGCACCTGGAAACACCATATATTTT.

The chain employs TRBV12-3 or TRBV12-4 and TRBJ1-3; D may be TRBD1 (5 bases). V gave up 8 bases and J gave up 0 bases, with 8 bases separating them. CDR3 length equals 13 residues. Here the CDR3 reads CASRGTSGNTIYF. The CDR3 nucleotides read TGTGCCAGCCGGGGGACCTCTGGAAACACCATATATTTT.

The CDR3: CASSLNPGSGVPDEQFF. The CDR3 DNA reads as TGCGCCAGCAGCTTGAACCCTGGTAGCGGGGTCCCGGATGAGCAGTTCTTC. This sequence joins TRBV5-1 and TRBJ2-1; 8 bases line up with TRBD2. This CDR3 contains 17 residues. J lost 8 bases, V lost 1 base, and 14 bases had no gene match. Looked up from germline, CDR1 is SGHRS and CDR2 is YFSETQ.

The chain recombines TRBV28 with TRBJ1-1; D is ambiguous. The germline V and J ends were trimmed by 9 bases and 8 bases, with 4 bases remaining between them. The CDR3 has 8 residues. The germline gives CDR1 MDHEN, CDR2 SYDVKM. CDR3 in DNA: TGTGCCAGACAAGAAGCTTTCTTT. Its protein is CARQEAFF.

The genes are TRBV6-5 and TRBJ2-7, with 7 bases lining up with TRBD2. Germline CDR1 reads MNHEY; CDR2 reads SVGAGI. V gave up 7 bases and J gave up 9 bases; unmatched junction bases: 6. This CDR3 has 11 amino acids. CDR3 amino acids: CASTQRDGQYF. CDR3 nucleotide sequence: TGTGCCAGCACCCAGCGGGACGGGCAGTACTTC.

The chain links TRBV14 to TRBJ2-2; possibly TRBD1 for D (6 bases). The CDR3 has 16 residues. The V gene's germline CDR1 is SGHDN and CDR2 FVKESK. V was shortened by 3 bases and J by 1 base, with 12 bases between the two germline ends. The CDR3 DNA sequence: TGTGCCAGCAGCCAGTCCGGGACACTGAACACCGGGGAGCTGTTTTTT. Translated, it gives CASSQSGTLNTGELFF.

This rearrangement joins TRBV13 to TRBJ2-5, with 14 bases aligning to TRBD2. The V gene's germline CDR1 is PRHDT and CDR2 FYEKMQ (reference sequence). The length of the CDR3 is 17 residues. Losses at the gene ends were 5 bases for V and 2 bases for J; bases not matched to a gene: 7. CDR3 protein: CASSPRTSGGRQETQYF. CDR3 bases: TGTGCCAGCAGCCCCCGGACTAGCGGGGGGAGACAAGAGACCCAGTACTTC.

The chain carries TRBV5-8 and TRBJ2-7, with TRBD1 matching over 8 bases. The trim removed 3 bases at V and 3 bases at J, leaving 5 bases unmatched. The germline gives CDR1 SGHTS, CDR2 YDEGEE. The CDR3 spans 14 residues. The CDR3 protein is CASSWGQALYEQYF. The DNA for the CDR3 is TGTGCCAGCAGCTGGGGACAGGCGCTCTACGAGCAGTACTTC.

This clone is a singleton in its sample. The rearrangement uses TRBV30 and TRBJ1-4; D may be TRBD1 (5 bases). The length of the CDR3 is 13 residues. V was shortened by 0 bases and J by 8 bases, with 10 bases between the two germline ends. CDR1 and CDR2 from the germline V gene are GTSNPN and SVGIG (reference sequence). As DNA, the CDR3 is TGTGCCTGGAGTGTACAGGCAGGCGAAAAACTGTTTTTT. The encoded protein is CAWSVQAGEKLFF.

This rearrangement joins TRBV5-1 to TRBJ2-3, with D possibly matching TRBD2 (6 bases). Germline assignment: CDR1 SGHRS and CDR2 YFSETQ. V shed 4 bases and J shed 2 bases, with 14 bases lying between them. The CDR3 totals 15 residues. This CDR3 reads CASSPGLLSTDTQYF. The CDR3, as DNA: TGCGCCAGCAGCCCGGGACTCCTTTCCACAGATACGCAGTATTTT.

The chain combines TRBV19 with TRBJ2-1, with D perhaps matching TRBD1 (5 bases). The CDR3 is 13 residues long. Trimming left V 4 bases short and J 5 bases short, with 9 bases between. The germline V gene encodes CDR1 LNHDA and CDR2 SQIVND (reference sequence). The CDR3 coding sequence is TGTGCCAGTAGTACCCGACAGAACAATGAGCAGTTCTTC. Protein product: CASSTRQNNEQFF.

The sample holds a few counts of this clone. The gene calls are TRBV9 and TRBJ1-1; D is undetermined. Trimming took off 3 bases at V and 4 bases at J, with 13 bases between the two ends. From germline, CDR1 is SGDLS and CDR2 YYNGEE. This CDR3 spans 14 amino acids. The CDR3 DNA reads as TGTGCCAGCAGCGCCCTAACGGAGGGCACTGAAGCTTTCTTT. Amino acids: CASSALTEGTEAFF. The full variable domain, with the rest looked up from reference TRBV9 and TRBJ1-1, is DSGVTQTPKHLITATGQRVTLRCSPRSGDLSVYWYQQSLDQGLQFLIQYYNGEERAKGNILERFSAQQFPDLHSELNLSSLELGDSALYFCASSALTEGTEAFFGQGTRLTVV.

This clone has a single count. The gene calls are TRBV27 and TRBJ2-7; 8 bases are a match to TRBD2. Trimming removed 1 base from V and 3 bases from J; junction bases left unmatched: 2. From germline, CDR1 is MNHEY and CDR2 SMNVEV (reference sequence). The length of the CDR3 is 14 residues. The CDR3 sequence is CASSLFAGGYEQYF. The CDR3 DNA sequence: TGTGCCAGCAGTTTATTCGCGGGGGGCTACGAGCAGTACTTC.

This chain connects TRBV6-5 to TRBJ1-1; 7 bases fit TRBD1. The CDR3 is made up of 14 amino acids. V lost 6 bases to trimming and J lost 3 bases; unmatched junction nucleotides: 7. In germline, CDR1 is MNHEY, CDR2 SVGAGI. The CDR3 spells CASSLRGSYTEAFF. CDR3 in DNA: TGTGCCAGCAGCCTCAGGGGGAGTTACACTGAAGCTTTCTTT.

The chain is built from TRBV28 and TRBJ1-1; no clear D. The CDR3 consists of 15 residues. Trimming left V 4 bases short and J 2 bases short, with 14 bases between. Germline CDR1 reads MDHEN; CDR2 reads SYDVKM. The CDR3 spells CASSSDGVTNTEAFF. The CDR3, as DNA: TGTGCCAGCAGTTCAGACGGAGTAACTAACACTGAAGCTTTCTTT.

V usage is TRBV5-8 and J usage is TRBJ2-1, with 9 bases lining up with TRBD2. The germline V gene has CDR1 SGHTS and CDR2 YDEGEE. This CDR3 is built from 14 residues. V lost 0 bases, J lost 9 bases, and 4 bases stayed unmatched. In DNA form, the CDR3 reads TGTGCCAGCAGCTTGGAGGTTAGCGGGGGTGAGCAGTTCTTC. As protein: CASSLEVSGGEQFF.